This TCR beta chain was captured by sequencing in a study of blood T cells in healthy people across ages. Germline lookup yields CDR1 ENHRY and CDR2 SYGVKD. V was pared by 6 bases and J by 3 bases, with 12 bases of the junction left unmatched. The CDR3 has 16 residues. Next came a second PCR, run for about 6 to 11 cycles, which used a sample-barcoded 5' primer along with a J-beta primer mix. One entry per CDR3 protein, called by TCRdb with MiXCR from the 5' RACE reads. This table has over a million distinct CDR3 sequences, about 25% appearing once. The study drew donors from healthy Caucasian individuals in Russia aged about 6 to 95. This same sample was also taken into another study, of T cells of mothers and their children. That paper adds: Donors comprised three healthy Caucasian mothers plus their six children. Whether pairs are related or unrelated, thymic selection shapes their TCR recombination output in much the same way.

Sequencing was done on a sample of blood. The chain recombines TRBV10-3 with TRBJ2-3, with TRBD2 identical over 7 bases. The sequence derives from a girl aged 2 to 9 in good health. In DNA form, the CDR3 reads TGTGCCATCAGCTACTCCGGGGCCGGGGGGACAGATACGCAGTATTTT. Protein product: CAISYSGAGGTDTQYF.